This T cell receptor beta chain was sequenced for a study of blood T cell repertoires in COVID-19. About the study: COVID-19 samples collected from the United States, Italy and Spain covered acute and convalescent phases. The analysed material was cDNA or gDNA that came from T cells, B-cell-depleted T cells, or PBMCs.

Using immunoSEQ multiplex PCR, the repertoire was profiled, and TCRdb retains in-frame clones only, with some absent. The sample comprises about 58,000 clones, approximately 90% of which are singletons, and roughly 8.8% rests with the top ten. The CDR3 has 14 residues. V lost 6 bases to trimming and J lost 0 bases, with 9 bases between them. Germline V CDR1 and CDR2: MNHNY, SVGAGI (reference sequence). This clone was detected only once. Sequenced input: peripheral blood. This clonotype was sampled from a woman aged 65 to 85 with active COVID-19. J is TRBJ1-5 and V is TRBV6-6; a possible D gene is TRBD1 (5 bases). CDR3 nucleotide sequence: TGTGCCAGCAGCCTTGACAGTAGCAATCAGCCCCAGCATTTT. Translated, it gives CASSLDSSNQPQHF.